The entry that follows covers one TCR beta chain sequence. Its antigen remains unknown. The data stem from a study of OX40 agonist ivuxolimab in advanced cancers. Study-wide context: Recorded diagnoses for dose-escalation patients were hepatocellular carcinoma, melanoma, renal cell or head and neck cancer.

This CDR3 spans 16 amino acids. V dropped 0 bases and J dropped 4; count of bases not matched to a gene: 4. In germline, CDR1 is LGHNA, CDR2 YSLEER. Excluded were patients having autoimmune disease history or systemic immunosuppression. Researchers took blood at baseline, on cycle 4 day 1, and on cycle 7 day 1. Profiled with immunoSEQ multiplex PCR; TCRdb holds only in-frame clones, not every one. Here the sample spans 40,000 to 50,000 clones, more than 75% being singletons. Broader study findings: Expanded clones were, on average, more numerous in CD8+ T cells than in CD4+.

This material consisted of CD4+ or CD8+ T cells sorted from blood, taken in a trial of the OX40 agonist ivuxolimab. This sequence joins TRBV4-3 and TRBJ2-1; 9 nucleotides line up with TRBD2. The origin of this receptor is an adult with an advanced solid tumor such as melanoma, head and neck, liver or kidney cancer. CDR3 region: CASSQDRRGGYNEQFF. Written as DNA, the CDR3 is TGCGCCAGCAGCCAAGATCGGCGGGGGGGTTACAATGAGCAGTTCTTC.